These T cell receptor beta chains were read from a single sample in a study of identifying expanded T cells in peripheral blood. The repertoire was sequenced with immunoSEQ multiplex PCR; TCRdb's copy has only in-frame clones and lacks some. The table records some 97,000 clones, approximately 89% of them present only once. Sequencing was performed on blood. These receptors came from a person aged 18 to 75 in good health. The CDR3 runs from the conserved cysteine through the conserved F or W. Fields, in order: CDR3 DNA, CDR3 protein, D gene, clone size, J gene, V gene. D genes are given only for firm matches. Where a row states a size, it is once, few, many or the class of an expanded clone; other rows omit it.

DNA: TGTGCCAGTAGTGAGGGGATGAACTATGGCTACACCTTC
CDR3: CASSEGMNYGYTF
D: .
size: few
J: TRBJ1-2
V: TRBV19

DNA: TGTGCCAGCAGCTTAAGGCCAGGGAATGAAAAACTGTTTTTT
CDR3: CASSLRPGNEKLFF
D: .
size: .
J: TRBJ1-4
V: TRBV7-3

DNA: TGTGCCAGCAGGGCACCCCCCGGGGAGCTGTTTTTT
CDR3: CASRAPPGELFF
D: .
size: .
J: TRBJ2-2
V: TRBV2

DNA: TGTGCCAGCAGTTGGACAGGGGCGAACACCGGGGAGCTGTTTTTT
CDR3: CASSWTGANTGELFF
D: TRBD1
size: .
J: TRBJ2-2
V: TRBV6-6

DNA: TGTGCCAGCAGCTTGTTTTCCGCAGGGCGATCCTATGGCTACACCTTC
CDR3: CASSLFSAGRSYGYTF
D: .
size: .
J: TRBJ1-2
V: TRBV11-3

DNA: TGCGCCAGCAGCTTGGCCCCCGGAGGAAACACCATATATTTT
CDR3: CASSLAPGGNTIYF
D: .
size: .
J: TRBJ1-3
V: TRBV5-1

DNA: TGTGCCACCGCAGGGGGCACTGGCTACACCTTC
CDR3: CATAGGTGYTF
D: TRBD1
size: .
J: TRBJ1-2
V: TRBV25-1

DNA: TGTGCCAGCAGCTCATTACCGGGACAGACGTATGGCTACACCTTC
CDR3: CASSSLPGQTYGYTF
D: TRBD1
size: .
J: TRBJ1-2
V: TRBV7-2

DNA: TGTGCCAGCAGTCGTAGAGGCGTTGGGGGGCCCATCTCTGGAAACACCATATATTTT
CDR3: CASSRRGVGGPISGNTIYF
D: .
size: .
J: TRBJ1-3
V: TRBV9

DNA: TGTGCCAGTAGTCGGGGCGGGAGGGCCGGAAAAAACATTCAGTACTTC
CDR3: CASSRGGRAGKNIQYF
D: TRBD2
size: .
J: TRBJ2-4
V: TRBV19

DNA: TGTGCCAGCAGTGAAAGTCCCTGGGGGACAGATACGCAGTATTTT
CDR3: CASSESPWGTDTQYF
D: .
size: .
J: TRBJ2-3
V: TRBV2

DNA: TGTGCCAGCTCACCACCGTCCGGGGCCTACAATGAGCAGTTCTTC
CDR3: CASSPPSGAYNEQFF
D: .
size: .
J: TRBJ2-1
V: TRBV18

DNA: TGTGCCAGCAGGGGGACAGGATCTACCTACGAGCAGTACTTC
CDR3: CASRGTGSTYEQYF
D: TRBD1
size: .
J: TRBJ2-7
V: TRBV6-1

DNA: TGTGCCAGCAGCCAAGACCCCGCTAGCTTACTTACCGGGGAGCTGTTTTTT
CDR3: CASSQDPASLLTGELFF
D: .
size: .
J: TRBJ2-2
V: TRBV14

DNA: TGTGCCAGCAGAAGGGTAGAAACAGATACGCAGTATTTT
CDR3: CASRRVETDTQYF
D: .
size: .
J: TRBJ2-3
V: TRBV2

DNA: TGTGCCAGCAGGACGACCGGCCAGGGTTCCTATGGCTACACCTTC
CDR3: CASRTTGQGSYGYTF
D: .
size: .
J: TRBJ1-2
V: TRBV27

DNA: TGTGCCTGGAGCTCGGGACTAGCGGGAGGGCCCGGGAATGAGCAGTTCTTC
CDR3: CAWSSGLAGGPGNEQFF
D: TRBD2
size: .
J: TRBJ2-1
V: TRBV30

DNA: TGTGCCAGCAGCCGGATAACTAGCGGGGGAGGAGAGACCCAGTACTTC
CDR3: CASSRITSGGGETQYF
D: TRBD2
size: .
J: TRBJ2-5
V: TRBV13

DNA: TGTGCCAGCAGTAGTACAGGGGGCAGCAATCAGCCCCAGCATTTT
CDR3: CASSSTGGSNQPQHF
D: TRBD1
size: .
J: TRBJ1-5
V: TRBV27

DNA: TGCGCCAGCAGCCCTAGGAGGGGCGGACTTACCCTCCAGAACGAGCAGTACTTC
CDR3: CASSPRRGGLTLQNEQYF
D: .
size: .
J: TRBJ2-7
V: TRBV4-1

DNA: TGCGCCAGCAGCTTGGACCAAAGTGAAGAGACCCAGTACTTC
CDR3: CASSLDQSEETQYF
D: .
size: .
J: TRBJ2-5
V: TRBV5-1

DNA: TGTGCCAGCAGCCCAGGGGACCTTCACCCCGGGGAGCTGTTTTTT
CDR3: CASSPGDLHPGELFF
D: .
size: .
J: TRBJ2-2
V: TRBV7-7

DNA: TGCGCCAGCAGCCAAGATTTCGCTAGCGGGGGGAGCTCCTACAATGAGCAGTTCTTC
CDR3: CASSQDFASGGSSYNEQFF
D: TRBD2
size: .
J: TRBJ2-1
V: TRBV4-1

DNA: TGTGCCAGTAGTATTGGACAGACCACAGATACGCAGTATTTT
CDR3: CASSIGQTTDTQYF
D: .
size: .
J: TRBJ2-3
V: TRBV19

DNA: TGTGCCAGCAGCTTAGAGGGGGGGGGCCTCGCAGATACGCAGTATTTT
CDR3: CASSLEGGGLADTQYF
D: .
size: .
J: TRBJ2-3
V: TRBV7-9

DNA: TGTGCCTGGACTGTGACAGATACGCAGTATTTT
CDR3: CAWTVTDTQYF
D: .
size: .
J: TRBJ2-3
V: TRBV30

DNA: TGCGCCAGCAGCTTGGTCCTTAGTGGCAATGAAAAACTGTTTTTT
CDR3: CASSLVLSGNEKLFF
D: .
size: .
J: TRBJ1-4
V: TRBV5-1

DNA: TGTGCCAGCAGCCGATCCCAAAGCGGACCGAACAATGAGCAGTTCTTC
CDR3: CASSRSQSGPNNEQFF
D: .
size: .
J: TRBJ2-1
V: TRBV7-9

DNA: TGTGCCAGCAGCCCCGCCCGGGACCGGATGGAGACCCAGTACTTC
CDR3: CASSPARDRMETQYF
D: .
size: .
J: TRBJ2-5
V: TRBV7-2

DNA: TGTGCCAGCAGTTACAATACAGGGTTGGATACGCAGTATTTT
CDR3: CASSYNTGLDTQYF
D: .
size: .
J: TRBJ2-3
V: TRBV7-9

DNA: TGCGCCAGCAGCTTTCGGCCCCCCACAGCTCTCTACGAGCAGTACTTC
CDR3: CASSFRPPTALYEQYF
D: .
size: .
J: TRBJ2-7
V: TRBV5-1

DNA: TGTGCCAGCAGCTCCCAAAGGGGTCAGCCCCAGCATTTT
CDR3: CASSSQRGQPQHF
D: .
size: .
J: TRBJ1-5
V: TRBV7-3

DNA: TGCGCCAGCAGCCAAGATGGGAGGTTCTCTGGAAACACCATATATTTT
CDR3: CASSQDGRFSGNTIYF
D: .
size: once
J: TRBJ1-3
V: TRBV4-1

DNA: TGTGCCTATAAAGTCGGAACATACAATGAGCAGTTCTTC
CDR3: CAYKVGTYNEQFF
D: .
size: .
J: TRBJ2-1
V: TRBV30

DNA: TGTGCCAGCATGGATCGGAGGGGTACGCAGTATTTT
CDR3: CASMDRRGTQYF
D: .
size: .
J: TRBJ2-3
V: TRBV7-9

DNA: TGTGCCAGCAGCTTAGAACCAGGGGCTAACTATGGCTACACCTTC
CDR3: CASSLEPGANYGYTF
D: .
size: .
J: TRBJ1-2
V: TRBV7-6

DNA: TGTGCCATCAGTGTTTTGGCGAGCGAAGATTCACCCCTCCACTTT
CDR3: CAISVLASEDSPLHF
D: .
size: .
J: TRBJ1-6
V: TRBV10-3

DNA: TGTGCCAGCAGCTTAGTATCACAGGGGAGGGGAGCTAACTATGGCTACACCTTC
CDR3: CASSLVSQGRGANYGYTF
D: TRBD1
size: .
J: TRBJ1-2
V: TRBV7-9

DNA: TGTGCCAGCAGCCGCGATCGACTAGCGGGGGGATCCTACGAGCAGTACTTC
CDR3: CASSRDRLAGGSYEQYF
D: TRBD2
size: .
J: TRBJ2-7
V: TRBV14

DNA: TGTGCTAGTGGTCCCGACGGGAACACCGGGGAGCTGTTTTTT
CDR3: CASGPDGNTGELFF
D: .
size: .
J: TRBJ2-2
V: TRBV12-5

DNA: TGTGCCAGCAGCTTAGAGATGAGGTTTTACACCGGGGAGCTGTTTTTT
CDR3: CASSLEMRFYTGELFF
D: .
size: .
J: TRBJ2-2
V: TRBV11-2

DNA: TGTGCCTGGAGAGGACAGGGTTTGGCCTACAATGAGCAGTTCTTC
CDR3: CAWRGQGLAYNEQFF
D: TRBD1
size: few
J: TRBJ2-1
V: TRBV30

DNA: TGTGCCAGCAGTGTATCGACCGGGAACACCGGGGAGCTGTTTTTT
CDR3: CASSVSTGNTGELFF
D: .
size: .
J: TRBJ2-2
V: TRBV2

DNA: TGTGCCAGCAGCTTAGCGGGTGCTAGCGGGCGTCAAGAGACCCAGTACTTC
CDR3: CASSLAGASGRQETQYF
D: TRBD2
size: .
J: TRBJ2-5
V: TRBV7-2

DNA: TGTGCCAGCAGCTTATCGGTGGCGCAGGGAGGGGATGAGCAGTTCTTC
CDR3: CASSLSVAQGGDEQFF
D: TRBD2
size: .
J: TRBJ2-1
V: TRBV7-3

DNA: TGCGCCAGCCGTGAGACTCTGCGGGAGACTTACGAGCAGTACTTC
CDR3: CASRETLRETYEQYF
D: TRBD2
size: once
J: TRBJ2-7
V: TRBV4-1

DNA: TGCGCCAGCAGTGTGGACAGGGATGGCGAGCAGTACTTC
CDR3: CASSVDRDGEQYF
D: TRBD1
size: .
J: TRBJ2-7
V: TRBV10-1

DNA: TGTGCCAGTACCCCGACGAGAGGCCCTAATTCACCCCTCCACTTT
CDR3: CASTPTRGPNSPLHF
D: .
size: .
J: TRBJ1-6
V: TRBV19

DNA: TGTGCCAGCAGCTTAGGAGGGACCGCAACTAATGAAAAACTGTTTTTT
CDR3: CASSLGGTATNEKLFF
D: .
size: .
J: TRBJ1-4
V: TRBV7-9

DNA: TGTGCCAGCTCGCCCAGGGGGCAGAGGGAGGGCACTGAAGCTTTCTTT
CDR3: CASSPRGQREGTEAFF
D: TRBD1
size: .
J: TRBJ1-1
V: TRBV18

DNA: TGTGCCTGGAGCAAACGGGAGGGCCTTTCCTACAATGAGCAGTTCTTC
CDR3: CAWSKREGLSYNEQFF
D: TRBD2
size: .
J: TRBJ2-1
V: TRBV30

DNA: TGTGCCTATCGCGTGTCCCAGGTCACCTACGAGCAGTACTTC
CDR3: CAYRVSQVTYEQYF
D: .
size: .
J: TRBJ2-7
V: TRBV6-4

DNA: TGTGCCAGCAGCAAAACAGGGGCCCCCTCCTACAATGAGCAGTTCTTC
CDR3: CASSKTGAPSYNEQFF
D: TRBD1
size: .
J: TRBJ2-1
V: TRBV5-4

DNA: TGCAGCGTTGAGATACAGAACACTGAAGCTTTCTTT
CDR3: CSVEIQNTEAFF
D: .
size: .
J: TRBJ1-1
V: TRBV29-1

DNA: TGCGCCAGCAGCCCTCCTAGCACGCACGAGCAGTACTTC
CDR3: CASSPPSTHEQYF
D: .
size: few
J: TRBJ2-7
V: TRBV5-1

DNA: TGTGCCAGCAGCCAAGTTACGTATGGCTACACCTTC
CDR3: CASSQVTYGYTF
D: .
size: few
J: TRBJ1-2
V: TRBV14

DNA: TGTGCCAGCAGCTCCCCGGGACGGCGAATAGGGGGCTACACCTTC
CDR3: CASSSPGRRIGGYTF
D: .
size: .
J: TRBJ1-2
V: TRBV7-2